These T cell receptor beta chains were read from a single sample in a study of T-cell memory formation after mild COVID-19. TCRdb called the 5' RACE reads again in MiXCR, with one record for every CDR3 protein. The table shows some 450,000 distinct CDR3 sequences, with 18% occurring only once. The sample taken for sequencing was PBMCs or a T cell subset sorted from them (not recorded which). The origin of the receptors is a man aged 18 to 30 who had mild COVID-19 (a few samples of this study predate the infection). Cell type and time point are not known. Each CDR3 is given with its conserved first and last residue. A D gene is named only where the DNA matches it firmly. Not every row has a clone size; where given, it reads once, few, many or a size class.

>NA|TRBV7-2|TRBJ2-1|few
TGTGCCAGCAGCTTAGTAGGAGGGGGGGCTAGGAATGAGCAGTTCTTC
CASSLVGGGARNEQFF
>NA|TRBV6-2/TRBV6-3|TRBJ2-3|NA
TGTGCCAGCAGTTATGGTAGGGACGACACAGATACGCAGTATTTT
CASSYGRDDTDTQYF
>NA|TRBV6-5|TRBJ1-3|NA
TGTGCCAGCGGGACGAGCTATGGAAACACCATATATTTT
CASGTSYGNTIYF
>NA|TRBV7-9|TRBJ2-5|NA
TGTGCCAGCAGCCCCCTGGATAGCCCGGAGACCCAGTACTTC
CASSPLDSPETQYF
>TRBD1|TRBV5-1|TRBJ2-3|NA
TGCGCCAGCAGCTTGGGACAGGGGGCTAGCACAGATACGCAGTATTTT
CASSLGQGASTDTQYF
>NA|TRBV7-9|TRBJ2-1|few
TGTGCCAGCAACCCGGGAGACCCTACTTACAATGAGCAGTTCTTC
CASNPGDPTYNEQFF
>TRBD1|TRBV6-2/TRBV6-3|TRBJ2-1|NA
TGTGCCAGCAGTTACTGGGACAGCAATGAGCAGTTCTTC
CASSYWDSNEQFF
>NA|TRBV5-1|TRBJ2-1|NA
TGCGCCAGCGTACCCAATCAATACGACAATGAGCAGTTCTTC
CASVPNQYDNEQFF
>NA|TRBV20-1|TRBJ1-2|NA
TGCAGTGCGATGGACAGCAAGTATGGCTACACCTTC
CSAMDSKYGYTF
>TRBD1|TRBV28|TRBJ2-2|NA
TGTGCCAGCAGTCCAGGGGGTATAGGCACCGGGGAGCTGTTTTTT
CASSPGGIGTGELFF
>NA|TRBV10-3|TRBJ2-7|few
TGTGCCATCAGTGACCAATCGAGCGAGCAGTACTTC
CAISDQSSEQYF
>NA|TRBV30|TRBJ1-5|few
TGTGCCTGGAGTCGAACGGCGGATCAGCCCCAGCATTTT
CAWSRTADQPQHF
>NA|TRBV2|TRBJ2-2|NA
TGTGCCAGCAGTCGGACAGACCGAACCGGGGAGCTGTTTTTT
CASSRTDRTGELFF
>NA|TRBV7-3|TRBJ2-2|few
TGTGCCAGCAGCTTAATGGTGACCGGGGAGCTGTTTTTT
CASSLMVTGELFF
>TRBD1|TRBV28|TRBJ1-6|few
TGTGCCAGCACCCTCAGGGGGAATTCACCCCTCCACTTT
CASTLRGNSPLHF
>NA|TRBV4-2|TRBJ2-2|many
TGTGCCAGCAGCCAGGTTTCGGCCGGGGAGCTGTTTTTT
CASSQVSAGELFF
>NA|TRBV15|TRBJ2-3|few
TGTGCCACCAGCAGAGTGCCCCAGATCACAGATACGCAGTATTTT
CATSRVPQITDTQYF